The present T cell receptor beta chain was sequenced within a study of vaccination effects on CD4 cells after COVID-19. Across the study: Samples that were drawn after vaccination came a median of 72 days after the second dose.

General study findings and limits: Infection-derived and vaccine-derived clones contracted markedly late after vaccination.

Concerning this clone: Antigen unknown.

Subsequent to about 10 days of culture, CD4+ T cells were isolated. Participants received two doses of either the BNT162b2 or mRNA-1273 vaccine. Nobody among the vaccine recipients had prior SARS-CoV-2 infection (nucleocapsid antibodies were negative). Profiled with immunoSEQ multiplex PCR; TCRdb holds only in-frame clones, not every one. The table lists around 62,000 clones, 74% of them singletons. Per germline, CDR1 SGHRS and CDR2 YFSETQ. The CDR3 spans 15 residues. The V and J ends lost 0 bases and 3 bases respectively, with 11 bases between them. The chain has TRBV5-1 and TRBJ2-3, with D unresolved. This clonotype was sampled from a human donor who received a COVID-19 vaccine. Sequenced material: CD4+ T cells from PBMCs cultured without peptide, taken after COVID-19 vaccination. CDR3 sequence: CASSLGLVGTDTQYF. DNA of the CDR3: TGCGCCAGCAGCTTGGGGTTGGTGGGGACAGATACGCAGTATTTT.